This T cell receptor (beta chain) was profiled in a study of T cells in Graves' hyperthyroidism and ophthalmopathy. Clinical symptoms, serum thyroxine, TRAb, thyroid ultrasound and orbital computed tomography established diagnosis. Amplified TCR beta CDR3 regions derived from RNA transcripts. A first-round RT-PCR of the TCR CDR3 used the HTBI primer set. MiXCR, run by TCRdb on the multiplex PCR reads, gives a single entry per CDR3 protein. Counted here are approximately 430,000 distinct CDR3 sequences, 15% to 18% occurring once; the ten biggest clones make up roughly 7.4%. This clonotype came up many times. The length of the CDR3 is 15 residues. Germline V gene sequence: CDR1 GTSNPN, CDR2 SVGIG (reference sequence). Unmatched junction bases numbered 7, after V lost 0 bases and J lost 5 bases.

This sequence was found in a young woman with Graves' hyperthyroidism. The sequenced material came from blood. This chain links TRBV30 with TRBJ1-1; TRBD1 aligns across 9 bases. CDR3 sequence: CAWSVPGQGRTEAFF. CDR3 bases: TGTGCCTGGAGTGTACCGGGACAGGGTAGGACTGAAGCTTTCTTT.